What follows describes a single T cell receptor (beta chain). This clone showed up just once. Its cognate antigen has yet to be identified. Base qualities are not provided; no much larger clone lies one nucleotide away. These data are taken from a study of blood T cell repertoires in COVID-19 (dated by TCRdb to 2020 to 2022). Concerning the study at large: Collaborator samples came from the United States, Italy and Spain and covered acute and convalescent phases of COVID-19. Where available, HLA class I and class II types were taken from metadata supplied by the sample provider and were not determined by assay-based typing. Subjects who had been exposed to COVID-19, were actively infected with it, or had recovered from it provided the deeply sampled blood TCRbeta repertoires that made up the dataset. A freely available public database, intended as a resource for researchers studying the immune response to SARS-CoV-2, is where the repertoires were released. The sample metadata nearly always contained a de-identified subject ID, COVID-19 status, age in years and sex. Samples came from the ongoing ImmuneRACE study (first 160 participants) plus 1,254 subjects from 6 global collaborators. The prospective study material was composed of cDNA or gDNA derived from T cells, B-cell-depleted T cells, or PBMCs. Points the paper makes about the study in general: Clinical and demographic metadata were provided uncurated, with the amount varying by source and participant.

The immunoSEQ Assay, a bias-controlled multiplex PCR, was used to amplify TCRbeta CDR3 regions from genomic DNA. Under the source paper's analysis protocol: The number of nucleated cells in each sample was estimated by amplification of reference gene primers within the assay. To quantify the absolute abundance of each unique TCRbeta CDR3 rearrangement, sequence reads were collapsed and filtered. For each sample, productive Simpson clonality was calculated as the square root of Simpson's diversity index across productive rearrangements. Held by TCRdb, this immuneACCESS table contains in-frame sequences only and omits some clones. Under half of the omission traces to an unresolved V gene where checked; the cause of the rest is unknown. V, J and clone size are taken as reported in that table, and D and trimming were inferred from the DNA itself. A total of fewer than 300,000 clones appear in this sample, roughly 84% of them only once. Less than 4% of the sample goes to the ten largest clones.

Spanning cysteine to phenylalanine, the CDR3 consists of 14 amino acids. Only CDR3 DNA is held: 42 bases, read in frame from base 1. From the germline V gene (reference sequence), CDR1 is MNHNY and CDR2 is SVGAGI. For this chain, trimming is 1 base at the V end and 2 bases at the J end, and the number of junction bases without a gene match is 1. Each collaborating institution followed its own protocols to collect whole blood in K2EDTA tubes. Collaborator samples were shipped for TCRbeta analysis as frozen whole blood, isolated PBMCs, or DNA extracted from either sample type. The sequence was obtained from a woman aged 18 to 35 with acute or convalescent COVID-19. The V gene is TRBV6-6 and the J gene is TRBJ2-7; 8 bases in between match TRBD1. The source material was peripheral blood. The nucleotide sequence reads as follows: TGTGCCAGCAGTTACTTGGGACAGGCCTACGAGCAGTACTTC. This gives the protein CASSYLGQAYEQYF.